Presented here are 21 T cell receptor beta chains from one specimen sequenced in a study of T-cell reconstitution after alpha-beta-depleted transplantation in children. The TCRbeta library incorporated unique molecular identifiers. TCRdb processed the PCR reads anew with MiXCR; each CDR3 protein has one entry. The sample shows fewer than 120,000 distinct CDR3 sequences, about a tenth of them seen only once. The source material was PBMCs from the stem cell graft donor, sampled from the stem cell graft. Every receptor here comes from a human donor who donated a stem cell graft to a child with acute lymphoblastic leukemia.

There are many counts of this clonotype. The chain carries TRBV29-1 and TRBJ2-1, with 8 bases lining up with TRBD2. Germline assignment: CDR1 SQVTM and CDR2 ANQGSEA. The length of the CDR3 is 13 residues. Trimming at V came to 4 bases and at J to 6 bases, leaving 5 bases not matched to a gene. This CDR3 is CSVGSGGPNEQFF. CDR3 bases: TGCAGCGTTGGGTCGGGGGGGCCCAATGAGCAGTTCTTC.

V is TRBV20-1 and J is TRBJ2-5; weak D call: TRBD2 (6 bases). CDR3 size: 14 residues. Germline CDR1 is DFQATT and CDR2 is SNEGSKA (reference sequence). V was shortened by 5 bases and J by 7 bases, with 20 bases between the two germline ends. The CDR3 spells CSALPGGAQGTQYF. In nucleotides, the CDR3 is TGCAGTGCTCTCCCCGGCGGGGCTCAGGGGACCCAGTACTTC.

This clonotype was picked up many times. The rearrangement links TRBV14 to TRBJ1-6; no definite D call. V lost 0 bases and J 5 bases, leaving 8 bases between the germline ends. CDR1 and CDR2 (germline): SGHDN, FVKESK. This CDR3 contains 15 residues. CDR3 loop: CASSQDLANNSPLHF. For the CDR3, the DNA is TGTGCCAGCAGCCAAGACTTGGCGAATAATTCACCCCTCCACTTT.

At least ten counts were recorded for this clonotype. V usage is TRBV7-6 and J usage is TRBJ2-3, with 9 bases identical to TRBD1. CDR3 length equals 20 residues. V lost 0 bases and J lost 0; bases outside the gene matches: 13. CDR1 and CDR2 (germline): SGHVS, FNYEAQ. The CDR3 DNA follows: TGTGCCAGCAGCTTAGCCGTACAGGGACAGGGATCATATAGCACAGATACGCAGTATTTT. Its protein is CASSLAVQGQGSYSTDTQYF.

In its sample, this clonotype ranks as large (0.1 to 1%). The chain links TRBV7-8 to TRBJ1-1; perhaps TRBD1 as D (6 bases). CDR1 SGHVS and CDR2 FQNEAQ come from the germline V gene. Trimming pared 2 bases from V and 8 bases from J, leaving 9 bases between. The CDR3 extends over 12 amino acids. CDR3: CASSLIRGEAFF. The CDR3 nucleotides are TGTGCCAGCAGCTTAATTAGGGGGGAAGCTTTCTTT.

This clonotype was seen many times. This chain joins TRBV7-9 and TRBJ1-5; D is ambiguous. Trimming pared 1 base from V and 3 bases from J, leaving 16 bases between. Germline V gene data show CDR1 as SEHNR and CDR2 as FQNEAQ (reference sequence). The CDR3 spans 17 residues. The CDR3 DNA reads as TGTGCCAGCAGCTTAGGATCGTCTAACCAGGACAATCAGCCCCAGCATTTT. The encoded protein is CASSLGSSNQDNQPQHF.

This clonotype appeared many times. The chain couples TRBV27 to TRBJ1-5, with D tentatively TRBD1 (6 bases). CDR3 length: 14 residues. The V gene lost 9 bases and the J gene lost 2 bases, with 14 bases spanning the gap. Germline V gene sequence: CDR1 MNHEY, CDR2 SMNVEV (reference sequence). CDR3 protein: CASAQGWGNQPQHF. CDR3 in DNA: TGTGCCAGTGCCCAGGGGTGGGGCAATCAGCCCCAGCATTTT.

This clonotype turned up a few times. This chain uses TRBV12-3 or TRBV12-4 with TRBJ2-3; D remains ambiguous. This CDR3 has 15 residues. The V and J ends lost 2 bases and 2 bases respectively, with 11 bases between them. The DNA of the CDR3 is TGTGCCAGCAGTTTAAGGCAAGTGGCCACAGATACGCAGTATTTT. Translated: CASSLRQVATDTQYF.

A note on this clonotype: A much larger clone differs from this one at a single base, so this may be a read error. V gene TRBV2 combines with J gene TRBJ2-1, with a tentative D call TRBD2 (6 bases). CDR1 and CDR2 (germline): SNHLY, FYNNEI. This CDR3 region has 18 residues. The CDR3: CTSRLLTSPLGSYNEQFF. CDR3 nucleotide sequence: TGTACCAGCAGGCTTCTGACTAGTCCTCTGGGGTCCTACAATGAGCAGTTCTTC.

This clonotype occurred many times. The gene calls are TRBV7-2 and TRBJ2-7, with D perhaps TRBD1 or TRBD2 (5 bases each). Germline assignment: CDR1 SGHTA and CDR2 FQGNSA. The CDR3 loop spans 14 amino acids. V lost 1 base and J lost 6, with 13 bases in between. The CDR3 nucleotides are TGTGCCAGCAGCTTAGGTCCAGGGACCGGCGAGCAGTACTTC. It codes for CASSLGPGTGEQYF.

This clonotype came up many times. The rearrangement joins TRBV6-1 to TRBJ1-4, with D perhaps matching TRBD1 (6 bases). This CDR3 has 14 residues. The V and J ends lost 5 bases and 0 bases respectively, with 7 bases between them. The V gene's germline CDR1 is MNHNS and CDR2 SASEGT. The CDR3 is CASSRTATNEKLFF. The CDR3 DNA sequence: TGTGCCAGCAGTCGGACAGCAACTAATGAAAAACTGTTTTTT.

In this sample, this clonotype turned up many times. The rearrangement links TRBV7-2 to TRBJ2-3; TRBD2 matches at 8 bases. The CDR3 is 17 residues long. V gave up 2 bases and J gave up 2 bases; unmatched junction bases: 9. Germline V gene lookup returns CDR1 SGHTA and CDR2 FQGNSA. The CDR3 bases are TGTGCCAGCAGCTTACGAGGCGCGCGGGGGGCCACAGATACGCAGTATTTT. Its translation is CASSLRGARGATDTQYF.

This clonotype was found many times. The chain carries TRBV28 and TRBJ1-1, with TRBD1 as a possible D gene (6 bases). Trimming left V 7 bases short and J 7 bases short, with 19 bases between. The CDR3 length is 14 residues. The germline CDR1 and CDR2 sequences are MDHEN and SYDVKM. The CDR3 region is CASTLMGQDSEAFF. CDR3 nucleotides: TGTGCCAGCACCCTAATGGGACAAGATAGTGAAGCTTTCTTT.

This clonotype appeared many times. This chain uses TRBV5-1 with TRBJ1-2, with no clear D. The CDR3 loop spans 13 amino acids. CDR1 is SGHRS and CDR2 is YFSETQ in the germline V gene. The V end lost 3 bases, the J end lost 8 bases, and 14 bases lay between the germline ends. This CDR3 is CASSSAAAGGYTF. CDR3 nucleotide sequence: TGCGCCAGCAGCTCTGCAGCGGCTGGGGGCTACACCTTC.

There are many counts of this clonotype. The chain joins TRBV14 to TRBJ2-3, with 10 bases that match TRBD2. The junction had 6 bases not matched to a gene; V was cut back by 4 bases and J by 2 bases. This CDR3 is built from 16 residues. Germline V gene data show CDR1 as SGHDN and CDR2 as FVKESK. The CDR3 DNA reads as TGTGCCAGCAGCCTCCTAGCGGGGGTGAACACAGATACGCAGTATTTT. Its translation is CASSLLAGVNTDTQYF.

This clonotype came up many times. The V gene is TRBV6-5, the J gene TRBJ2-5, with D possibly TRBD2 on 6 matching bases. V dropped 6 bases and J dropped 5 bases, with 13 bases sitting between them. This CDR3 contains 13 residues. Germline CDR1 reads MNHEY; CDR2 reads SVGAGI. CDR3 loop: CASSFSGEETQYF. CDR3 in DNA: TGTGCCAGCAGCTTCTCGGGGGAGGAGACCCAGTACTTC.

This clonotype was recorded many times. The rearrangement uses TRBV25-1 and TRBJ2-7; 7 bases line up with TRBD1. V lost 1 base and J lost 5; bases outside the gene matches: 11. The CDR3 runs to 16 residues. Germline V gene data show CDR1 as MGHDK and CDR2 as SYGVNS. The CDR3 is CASSELWNRGYNEQYF. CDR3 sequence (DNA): TGTGCCAGCAGTGAATTATGGAACAGGGGTTATAACGAGCAGTACTTC.

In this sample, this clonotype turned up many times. CDR3 loop: CASSQSVSGQGPYGYTF. Here the CDR3 DNA reads TGTGCCAGCAGCCAAAGCGTATCCGGACAGGGCCCCTATGGCTACACCTTC. J is TRBJ1-2 and V is TRBV4-2, with 8 bases aligning to TRBD1. Looked up from germline, CDR1 is LGHNA and CDR2 is YNFKEQ. The CDR3 consists of 17 residues. The V gene end was trimmed by 2 bases and the J gene end by 4 bases; junction bases not matched to a gene: 12.

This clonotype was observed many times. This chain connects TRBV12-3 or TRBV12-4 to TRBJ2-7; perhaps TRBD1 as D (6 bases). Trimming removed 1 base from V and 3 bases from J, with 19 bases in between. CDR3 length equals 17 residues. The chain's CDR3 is CASSLESVAGALYEQYF. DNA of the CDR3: TGTGCCAGCAGTTTAGAATCTGTGGCAGGGGCCCTCTACGAGCAGTACTTC.

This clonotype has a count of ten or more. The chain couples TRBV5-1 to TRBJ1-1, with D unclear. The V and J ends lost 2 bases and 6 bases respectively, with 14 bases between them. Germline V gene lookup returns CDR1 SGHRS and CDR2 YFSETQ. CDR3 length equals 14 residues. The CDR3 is CASSLFEIGAEAFF. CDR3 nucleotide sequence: TGCGCCAGCAGCTTATTTGAGATTGGCGCTGAAGCTTTCTTT.

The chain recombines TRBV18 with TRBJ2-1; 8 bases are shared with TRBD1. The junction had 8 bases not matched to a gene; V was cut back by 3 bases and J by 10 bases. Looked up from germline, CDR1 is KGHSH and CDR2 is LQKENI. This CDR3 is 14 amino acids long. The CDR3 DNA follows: TGTGCCAGCTCACCGTATCAGGGGGCTGGGGAGCAGTTCTTC. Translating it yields CASSPYQGAGEQFF. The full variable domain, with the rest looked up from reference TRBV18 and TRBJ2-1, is NAGVMQNPRHLVRRRGQEARLRCSPMKGHSHVYWYRQLPEEGLKFMVYLQKENIIDESGMPKERFSAEFPKEGPSILRIQQVVRGDSAAYFCASSPYQGAGEQFFGPGTRLTVL.